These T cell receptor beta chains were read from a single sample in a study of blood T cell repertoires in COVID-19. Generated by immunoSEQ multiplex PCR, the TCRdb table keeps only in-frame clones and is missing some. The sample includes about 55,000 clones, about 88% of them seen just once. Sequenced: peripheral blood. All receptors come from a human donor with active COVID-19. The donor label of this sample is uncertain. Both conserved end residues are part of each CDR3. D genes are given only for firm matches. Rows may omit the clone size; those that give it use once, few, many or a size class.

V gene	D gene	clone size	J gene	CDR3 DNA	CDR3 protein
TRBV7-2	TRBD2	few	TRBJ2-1	TGTGCCAGCAGCTTATATGGGGCCACTAGCGGGGGGGACAATGAGCAGTTCTTC	CASSLYGATSGGDNEQFF
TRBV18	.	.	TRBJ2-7	TGTGCCAGCTCAACCTTACAGGGATCCGGATACGAGCAGTACTTC	CASSTLQGSGYEQYF
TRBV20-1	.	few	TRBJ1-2	TGCAGTGCTAGTACTCCGGGACTCCCACCTGAATACTATGGCTACACCTTC	CSASTPGLPPEYYGYTF
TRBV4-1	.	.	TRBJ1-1	TGCGCCAGCAGAGCCATGAACACTGAAGCTTTCTTT	CASRAMNTEAFF
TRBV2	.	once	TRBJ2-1	TGTGCCAGCATCAGAACCACGACTTTGGGTGAGCAGTTCTTC	CASIRTTTLGEQFF
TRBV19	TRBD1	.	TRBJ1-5	TGTGCCAGTAAAGAGACAGGGGGGGTGGGGCCCCAGCATTTT	CASKETGGVGPQHF
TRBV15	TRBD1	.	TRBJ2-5	TGTGCCACCAGCATCTGGGACAGGGGAAAAGAGACCCAGTACTTC	CATSIWDRGKETQYF
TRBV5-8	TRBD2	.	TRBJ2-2	TGTGCCAGCAGTTCCGGCGTTATAGCGGGGGGCACCGGGGAGCTGTTTTTT	CASSSGVIAGGTGELFF
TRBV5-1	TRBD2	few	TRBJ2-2	TGCGCCAGCAGCTTGGTAGCGGGGGCCCCGACCGGGGAGCTGTTTTTT	CASSLVAGAPTGELFF
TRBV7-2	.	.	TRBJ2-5	TGTGCCAGCAGCTCCCCCCATTCCCAAGAGACCCAGTACTTC	CASSSPHSQETQYF
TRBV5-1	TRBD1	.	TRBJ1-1	TGCGCCAGCAAGAGTCCACAGGGGCCCACTGAAGCTTTCTTT	CASKSPQGPTEAFF
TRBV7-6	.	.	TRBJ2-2	TGTGCCAGCAGTGCGGGTACCTACACCGGGGAGCTGTTTTTT	CASSAGTYTGELFF
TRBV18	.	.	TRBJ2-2	TGTGCCAGCTCACTCAACGGGGGACGGAACACCGGGGAGCTGTTTTTT	CASSLNGGRNTGELFF
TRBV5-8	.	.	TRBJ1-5	TGTGCCAGCAGCTTGGACAGGTCTAGCAATCAGCCCCAGCATTTT	CASSLDRSSNQPQHF
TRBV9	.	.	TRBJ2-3	TGTGCCAGCAGCGCCTTTTCCGGGACACCACAGACGGCGCAGTATTTT	CASSAFSGTPQTAQYF
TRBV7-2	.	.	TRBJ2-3	TGTGCCAGCAGCTTAGACGGGTCAGATACGCAGTATTTT	CASSLDGSDTQYF
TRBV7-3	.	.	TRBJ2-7	TGTGCCAGCAGCTTAGGGGGCGGGAGCTCCTACGAGCAGTACTTC	CASSLGGGSSYEQYF